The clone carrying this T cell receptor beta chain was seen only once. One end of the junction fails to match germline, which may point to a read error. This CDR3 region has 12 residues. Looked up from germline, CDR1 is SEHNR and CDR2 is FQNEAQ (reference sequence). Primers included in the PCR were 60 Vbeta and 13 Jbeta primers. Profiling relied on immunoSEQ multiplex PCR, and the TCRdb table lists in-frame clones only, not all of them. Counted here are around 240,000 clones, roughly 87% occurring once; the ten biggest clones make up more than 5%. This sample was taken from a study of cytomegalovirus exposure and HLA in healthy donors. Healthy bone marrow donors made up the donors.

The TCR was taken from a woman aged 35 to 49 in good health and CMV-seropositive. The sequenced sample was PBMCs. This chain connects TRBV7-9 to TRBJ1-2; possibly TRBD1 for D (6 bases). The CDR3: CSSSRQEYGYTF. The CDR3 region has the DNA TGTTCCAGCAGCCGACAGGAGTATGGCTACACCTTC.